The clone carrying this T cell receptor beta chain has a count of ten or more. These data come from a study of T cells in Graves' hyperthyroidism and ophthalmopathy. Hyperthyroidism was newly diagnosed in patients aged 18 to 65 (duration under 2 months). The CDR3 has 11 residues. From germline, CDR1 is MDHEN and CDR2 SYDVKM. Trimming pared 10 bases from V and 5 bases from J, leaving 11 bases between. RNA transcripts provided the source from which TCR beta CDR3 regions were amplified. The HTBI primer set served for first-round RT-PCR of the TCR CDR3. TCRdb ran MiXCR on the multiplex PCR reads and lists one entry per CDR3 protein. The table shows approximately 620,000 distinct CDR3 sequences, with 11% to 15% occurring only once.

V is TRBV28 and J is TRBJ1-1, with unresolved D. The sequencing input was blood. The sequence came from a woman aged 25 to 39 with Graves' hyperthyroidism that later progressed to Graves' ophthalmopathy. This CDR3 is CATVKETEAFF. Written as DNA, the CDR3 is TGTGCCACCGTTAAGGAAACTGAAGCTTTCTTT.